This T cell receptor beta chain appears in the sequencing data of a study of shared clonotypes between healthy human individuals. The V gene lost 1 base and the J gene lost 2 bases, with 10 bases spanning the gap. Germline values: CDR1 SGHNT, CDR2 YENEEA. This CDR3 spans 15 amino acids. Free of recent acute infections or vaccinations, the donors were healthy HIV-negative adults. Caucasian adults residing in Nashville, Tennessee made up all the donors. CD45RA+ naive and CD45RA-negative memory subsets were separated from CD4+ cells. Per the original data handling: Junction-only immunoSEQ data arrived without quality scores, meaning filtering differed. The protocol was immunoSEQ multiplex PCR, while the TCRdb copy is restricted to in-frame clones and leaves out a portion. Clone size and V and J calls were adopted from that table, with D and trimming inferred from the DNA. The table has around 980,000 clones, around three quarters seen once; the top ten hold 0.6% to 0.7%.

The sample comprised memory CD4+ T cells from PBMCs. Specified subset: CD45RA-negative fraction. The sequence was collected from a man between 18 and 29 years old in good health. Some clones in this sample may be carry-over from other donors' samples. V is TRBV11-3 and J is TRBJ2-3; no clear D. The CDR3 DNA is TGTGCCAGCAGCTTAGGGGCAGGCCCCACAGATACGCAGTATTTT. Its protein is CASSLGAGPTDTQYF.